The source of this TCR beta chain is a study of T cells in narcolepsy. For the study at large: Healthy controls were enrolled alongside patients with narcolepsy type 1 or type 2.

In germline, CDR1 is SGHRS, CDR2 YFSETQ. V gave up 0 bases and J gave up 3 bases; unmatched junction bases: 5. This CDR3 has 16 amino acids. Overall study results and limits: HCRT-specific and TRIB2-specific autoreactive clonotypes appeared among same-patient CSF and blood CD4+ clonotypes. Some memory CD4+ repertoires had no autoreactive clone sequences. Reportedly, autoreactive clonotypes were serially detected in patients' blood but not controls'.

Libraries were prepared by immunoSEQ multiplex PCR; TCRdb keeps only in-frame clonotypes and omits some of them. This repertoire shows approximately 25,000 clones, 86% found once; its top ten account for around 1.1%. A word on this clone: Its target is not known.

The sequenced material came from CD45RA- memory CD4+ T cells from PBMCs. This rearrangement joins TRBV5-1 to TRBJ1-5, with 8 bases fitting TRBD1. This receptor was identified in a human donor with narcolepsy. CDR3 sequence (DNA): TGCGCCAGCAGCTTGGAACCGGGACAGGTCAATCAGCCCCAGCATTTT. Translated: CASSLEPGQVNQPQHF.